The next 18 T cell receptor beta chains were all read from a single sample in a study of blood T cell repertoires in COVID-19. Some clones are missing from TCRdb's copy, which holds only in-frame ones; the method was immunoSEQ multiplex PCR. The data show over 150,000 clones, with roughly 84% seen just once and 7.5% to 8.5% held by the top ten. The sample consisted of peripheral blood. These receptors came from a woman in her sixties with COVID-19, enrolled during active disease.

V usage is TRBV5-5 and J usage is TRBJ1-2; 10 nucleotides align to TRBD1. This CDR3 spans 17 amino acids. Germline CDR1 is SGHKS and CDR2 is YYEKEE (reference sequence). Losses at the gene ends were 4 bases for V and 1 base for J; bases not matched to a gene: 10. The CDR3 protein is CASSRTGTGAFNYGYTF. The CDR3 coding sequence is TGTGCCAGCAGCAGGACCGGGACAGGGGCCTTTAACTATGGCTACACCTTC.

The chain uses TRBV13 and TRBJ1-1; TRBD1 agrees at 8 bases. The germline gives CDR1 PRHDT, CDR2 FYEKMQ (reference sequence). This CDR3 is built from 14 residues. The trim removed 5 bases at V and 5 bases at J, leaving 7 bases unmatched. The CDR3 loop is CASSKRTGRTEAFF. The CDR3 coding sequence is TGTGCCAGCAGCAAACGGACAGGGAGGACTGAAGCTTTCTTT.

The rearrangement joins TRBV6-5 to TRBJ1-2; no reliable D call. The CDR3 runs 15 residues. V was cut by 6 bases and J by 4 bases, with 18 bases left in between. CDR1 and CDR2 from the germline V gene are MNHEY and SVGAGI. CDR3 DNA sequence: TGTGCCAGCAGAAGCCGCGGCCTCAGCCTCTATGGCTACACCTTC. Protein product: CASRSRGLSLYGYTF.

The gene calls are TRBV24-1 and TRBJ1-2, with 9 bases aligning to TRBD1. CDR1 is KGHDR, CDR2 SFDVKD, per germline. V was clipped by 4 bases and J by 14 bases; unmatched bases: 10. The CDR3 has 13 amino acids. Here the CDR3 reads CATSDPPGQGMTF. CDR3 coding DNA: TGTGCCACCAGTGACCCCCCGGGACAGGGCATGACCTTC.

This chain joins TRBV25-1 and TRBJ1-1; tentative D call: TRBD1 (6 bases). The CDR3 is made up of 14 amino acids. The V and J ends lost 7 bases and 5 bases respectively, with 17 bases between them. Germline assignment: CDR1 MGHDK and CDR2 SYGVNS. The CDR3 region has the DNA TGTGCCAGCAAGGAGGACAGCTGGGGAACTGAAGCTTTCTTT. The encoded protein is CASKEDSWGTEAFF.

The V and J genes are TRBV29-1 and TRBJ2-1, with TRBD1 as a possible D gene (5 bases). Germline V lookup: CDR1 SQVTM, CDR2 ANQGSEA. CDR3 length: 10 amino acids. Trimming stripped 7 bases from V and 7 bases from J, with 8 bases between. The CDR3 loop reads CSARENEQFF. The CDR3 DNA reads TGCAGCGCCAGGGAAAATGAGCAGTTCTTC.

The rearrangement uses TRBV12-3 or TRBV12-4 and TRBJ1-1; possible D gene TRBD1, 5 bases. CDR3 length: 13 amino acids. V lost 5 bases and J 2 bases, leaving 9 bases between the germline ends. DNA for the CDR3: TGTGCCAGCAGTCTTGACAGTAACACTGAAGCTTTCTTT. This codes for CASSLDSNTEAFF.

V usage is TRBV7-9 and J usage is TRBJ1-1; no reliable D call. Germline V gene sequence: CDR1 SEHNR, CDR2 FQNEAQ (reference sequence). This CDR3 has 12 amino acids. V was cut by 5 bases and J by 8 bases, with 12 bases left in between. The CDR3 is CASSRPSGEAFF. The CDR3, as DNA: TGTGCCAGCAGCCGACCTTCGGGGGAAGCTTTCTTT.

In nucleotides, the CDR3 is TGTGCCAGCAGTTACTCGAAAAGGGGAGGAGAAAAACTGTTTTTT. It is translated as CASSYSKRGGEKLFF. This chain links TRBV6-5 with TRBJ1-4; D is possibly TRBD1 (5 bases). Trimming left V 0 bases short and J 8 bases short, with 13 bases between. The V gene's germline CDR1 is MNHEY and CDR2 SVGAGI. This CDR3 has 15 residues.

This chain links TRBV6-1 with TRBJ2-5, with TRBD1 matching 7 bases. The CDR3 loop spans 16 amino acids. The germline gives CDR1 MNHNS, CDR2 SASEGT. Trimming at V came to 4 bases and at J to 5 bases, leaving 13 bases not matched to a gene. The CDR3 reads CASSAQDTGARETQYF. CDR3 nucleotides: TGTGCCAGCAGTGCACAGGATACAGGGGCCAGGGAGACCCAGTACTTC.

In DNA, the CDR3 is TGTGCCAGCAGTGTGGGACTAGCGGGGATTTACGAGCAGTACTTC. Translation: CASSVGLAGIYEQYF. The chain links TRBV2 to TRBJ2-7; TRBD2 agrees at 13 bases. This CDR3 is 15 amino acids long. CDR1 SNHLY and CDR2 FYNNEI come from the germline V gene. V lost 4 bases and J lost 4; bases outside the gene matches: 4.

The chain couples TRBV29-1 to TRBJ2-7, with 8 bases that match TRBD2. The junction had 9 bases not matched to a gene; V was cut back by 0 bases and J by 2 bases. The CDR3 is made up of 16 amino acids. The germline V gene has CDR1 SQVTM and CDR2 ANQGSEA. CDR3 region: CSVEDQTSGVTYEQYF. CDR3 nucleotides: TGCAGCGTTGAAGATCAAACTAGCGGTGTAACCTACGAGCAGTACTTC.

The CDR3 nucleotides are TGTGCCAGCAGTCCTTACAGGGGGGCGGGGACTGAAGCTTTCTTT. This codes for CASSPYRGAGTEAFF. This rearrangement joins TRBV3-1 (or the pseudogene TRBV3-2) to TRBJ1-1; TRBD1 aligns across 8 bases. The ends lost 6 bases at V and 5 bases at J; junction bases unmatched: 11. CDR3 length equals 15 residues. Germline V gene data show CDR1 as LGHDT and CDR2 as YNNKEL (reference sequence).

The rearrangement uses TRBV25-1 and TRBJ2-5, with TRBD1 matching 8 bases. V lost 6 bases, J lost 4 bases, and 4 bases stayed unmatched. The CDR3 is 13 amino acids. Per germline, CDR1 MGHDK and CDR2 SYGVNS. DNA of the CDR3: TGTGCCAGCAGCACGACAGGGGTAGAGACCCAGTACTTC. Residues: CASSTTGVETQYF. The whole variable domain, remainder taken from reference TRBV25-1 and TRBJ2-5, is EADIYQTPRYLVIGTGKKITLECSQTMGHDKMYWYQQDPGMELHLIHYSYGVNSTEKGDLSSESTVSRIRTEHFPLTLESARPSHTSQYLCASSTTGVETQYFGPGTRLLVL.

The CDR3 is CASSPISRLETQYF. CDR3 nucleotides: TGTGCCAGCTCACCAATTTCGCGGTTGGAGACCCAGTACTTC. The V call is TRBV18, the J call TRBJ2-5; D not resolved. Deletions cut 2 bases from V and 5 bases from J, with 12 bases between. Germline V lookup: CDR1 KGHSH, CDR2 LQKENI. The length of the CDR3 is 14 residues.

The chain is built from TRBV5-1 and TRBJ1-4, with D possibly being TRBD1 (6 bases). The CDR3 is 14 residues long. CDR1 and CDR2 (germline): SGHRS, YFSETQ. V was shortened by 7 bases and J by 3 bases, with 13 bases between the two germline ends. The CDR3 nucleotides read TGCGCCAGCCGAGCGGGGGGCTCTAATGAAAAACTGTTTTTT. Translating gives CASRAGGSNEKLFF.

The V call is TRBV7-9, the J call TRBJ2-2; tentatively, D is TRBD2 (5 bases). The CDR3 covers 15 residues. Trimming cost V 1 base and J 2 bases, with 8 bases left between them. Germline values: CDR1 SEHNR, CDR2 FQNEAQ (reference sequence). Here the CDR3 DNA reads TGTGCCAGCAGCTTAGGGACTTTAAACACCGGGGAGCTGTTTTTT. It yields the protein CASSLGTLNTGELFF.

This clone has a handful of counts. The CDR3 loop is CASSYSEGSNQPQHF. In DNA form, the CDR3 reads TGTGCCAGCAGTTACTCTGAGGGTAGCAATCAGCCCCAGCATTTT. The rearrangement joins TRBV6-5 to TRBJ1-5, with unresolved D. The ends were cut back, 0 bases at V and 0 bases at J, with 6 bases in the middle. The CDR3 loop spans 15 amino acids. CDR1 and CDR2 (germline): MNHEY, SVGAGI.